This entry describes one TCR beta chain. Its antigen target is currently unknown. This sample is part of a study of T cells expressing NK-cell markers (dated by TCRdb to 2018 to 2020). With regard to the full study: TCR beta-chain repertoires were profiled in sorted CD3+CD56+NKG2C+, CD3+CD56+NKG2C- and CD3+CD56-NKG2C+ T-cell subsets from several donors. Seven of the eight sequenced donors were HCMV-seropositive and one was HCMV-seronegative. The study sequenced eight donors, all healthy volunteers chosen at random: three men and five women. Illumina HiSeq 2000/2500, MiSeq or NextSeq was used to sequence libraries as 2 x 150 bp reads. Broader findings and caveats from the paper: Those dominant clonotypes were again the most abundant among CD3+CD56-NKG2C+ cells in a few donors, at about 28.3-60.1%. For six donors, the dominant CD3+CD56+NKG2C+ clonotypes were among the top 10 CD8+ clonotypes and accounted for about 1.0-7.5% of CD8+ T cells. Whether the expanded NKG2C-expressing T cell clones were specific for HCMV antigens remained unclear.

A commercial ELISA kit detecting HCMV-specific IgG in serum was used to determine HCMV serostatus. Ficoll density gradient centrifugation was used to isolate peripheral blood mononuclear cells from blood. Counted from cysteine to phenylalanine, this CDR3 has 15 amino acids. No DNA was logged. CDR1 and CDR2 are drawn from the germline V gene (reference sequence): LNHNV, YYDKDF. The instrument was an Illumina HiSeq 2000. 5'RACE template switching, by which a universal primer site and unique molecular identifiers were added, was used to make TCR beta cDNA libraries. Priming for cDNA synthesis came from the TCR beta constant segment, and two successive PCR amplification steps followed. The original methods were these. Reads were demultiplexed and grouped by UMI with MIGEC, and clonotypes were assembled and quantified with MiTCR. To remove erroneous sequences, TCR cDNA sequences were retained only when supported by two or more reads. The tcR package was used for downstream repertoire analysis, with clonotypes matched between fractions based on CDR3 nucleotide sequence plus V segment. VDJmatch was used to annotate antigen specificity against VDJdb, with one amino acid substitution in CDR3 permitted. Reprocessed by TCRdb, the reads give a single entry per CDR3 protein sequence, without DNA. TCRdb, not the original authors, processed these V and J calls. The sample's own table lists over 250,000 distinct CDR3 sequences. Jointly, the top ten make up roughly 4.2% of the sample.

The chain is made from TRBV15 and TRBJ2-1; the D call of TRBD2 rests on TCRdb alone, since no DNA is present to check it. The sample consisted of blood T cells: a sorted CD56 or NKG2C T cell subset, CD4+ or CD8+ T cells, or bulk PBMC T cells (not recorded which). This sequence originates from a woman aged 18 to 75 in good health. The CDR3 amino acid sequence is: CATPVSGAFYNEQFF. When the CDR3 is completed using the reference TRBV15 and TRBJ2-1 genes on either side, the full variable domain is DAMVIQNPRYQVTQFGKPVTLSCSQTLNHNVMYWYQQKSSQAPKLLFHYYDKDFNNEADTPDNFQSRRPNTSFCFLDIRSPGLGDTAMYLCATPVSGAFYNEQFFGPGTRLTVL.